Listed here are 29 T cell receptor beta chains from one sample, sequenced in a study of T-cell memory formation after mild COVID-19. A single record per CDR3 protein comes from TCRdb applying MiXCR to the 5' RACE reads. The profile shows 540,000 or so distinct CDR3 sequences, 20% of them singletons. Sequencing was done on a sample of PBMCs or a T cell subset sorted from them (not recorded which). The receptors were gathered from an adult woman who had mild COVID-19 (a few samples of this study predate the infection). Cell type and time point are not known.

This clonotype came up many times. CDR3 nucleotide sequence: TGCAGTGCTAGACAGGCCTACGAGCAGTACTTC. Translation: CSARQAYEQYF. The chain carries TRBV20-1 and TRBJ2-7; D gene ambiguous. Between the trimmed V and J ends, which lost 2 bases and 2 bases, there was a span of 4 bases. Germline CDR1 and CDR2: DFQATT and SNEGSKA (reference sequence). The CDR3 sequence is 11 residues long.

This clonotype has a handful of counts. The chain links TRBV7-2 to TRBJ2-3, with 7 bases that match TRBD2. The CDR3 sequence is 15 residues long. V gave up 1 base and J gave up 5 bases; unmatched junction bases: 6. From germline, CDR1 is SGHTA and CDR2 FQGNSA. CDR3 DNA sequence: TGTGCCAGCAGCTTAGTTGGGCGGGAGCTAGATACGCAGTATTTT. The encoded protein is CASSLVGRELDTQYF.

This chain joins TRBV6-1 and TRBJ1-2; D unresolved. Looked up from germline, CDR1 is MNHNS and CDR2 is SASEGT. The CDR3 length is 14 residues. V dropped 6 bases and J dropped 3 bases, with 14 bases sitting between them. This chain's CDR3 is CASRKDGNYYGYTF. CDR3 DNA: TGTGCCAGCAGAAAGGACGGGAATTACTATGGCTACACCTTC.

The chain links TRBV4-1 to TRBJ1-1, with a tentative D call TRBD1 (6 bases). V was cut by 0 bases and J by 5 bases, with 13 bases left in between. Germline V gene data show CDR1 as MGHRA and CDR2 as YSYEKL. This CDR3 is 15 amino acids long. The CDR3 sequence: CASSQEVRGGTEAFF. CDR3 in DNA: TGCGCCAGCAGCCAAGAAGTCAGGGGTGGGACTGAAGCTTTCTTT.

This clonotype was found a few times. The genes are TRBV6-5 and TRBJ1-1; 8 bases map to TRBD1. The CDR3 covers 16 residues. Looked up from germline, CDR1 is MNHEY and CDR2 is SVGAGI. J was trimmed by 1 base and V by 4 bases; bases with no gene match: 8. The CDR3 region has the DNA TGTGCCAGCAGTTTCCGGACAGGGAGGACGAACACTGAAGCTTTCTTT. This encodes CASSFRTGRTNTEAFF.

This clonotype was found many times. CDR3 in DNA: TGCAGTGCTATATCGTTTACTCCCTCTGGGGCCAACGTCCTGACTTTC. Protein: CSAISFTPSGANVLTF. The V call is TRBV20-1, the J call TRBJ2-6; D unresolved. Trimming took 4 bases from V and 0 from J, leaving 13 bases between them. Germline CDR1 reads DFQATT; CDR2 reads SNEGSKA (reference sequence). This CDR3 has 16 residues.

This clonotype was seen once. The rearrangement uses TRBV2 and TRBJ2-7, with D unresolved. V shed 9 bases and J shed 3 bases, with 9 bases lying between them. Germline lookup yields CDR1 SNHLY and CDR2 FYNNEI. The CDR3 runs to 11 residues. CDR3 protein: CASLEVYEQYF. The CDR3 nucleotides are TGTGCCAGTCTAGAAGTCTACGAGCAGTACTTC.

The chain recombines TRBV6-5 with TRBJ1-2; D is possibly TRBD1 (5 bases). V gave up 4 bases and J gave up 4 bases, with 13 bases separating them. The CDR3 contains 14 residues. CDR1 is MNHEY, CDR2 SVGAGI, per germline. The CDR3 sequence: CASSSLARAYGYTF. CDR3 nucleotides: TGTGCCAGCAGTTCTCTCGCCAGGGCCTATGGCTACACCTTC.

This clonotype occurred many times. The chain recombines TRBV12-3 or TRBV12-4 with TRBJ2-7, with D unclear. V lost 5 bases and J lost 0, with 8 bases in between. This CDR3 is built from 13 residues. DNA of the CDR3: TGTGCCAGCAGTACCAGGAGCTCCTACGAGCAGTACTTC. Residues: CASSTRSSYEQYF.

This clonotype was seen a few times. This chain uses TRBV19 with TRBJ2-1; 10 bases map to TRBD2. CDR1 is LNHDA and CDR2 is SQIVND in the germline V gene (reference sequence). CDR3 length: 15 residues. The V segment lost 3 bases and the J segment 5 bases; nucleotides outside the gene matches: 4. CDR3 DNA: TGTGCCAGTAGTATCCGGCTAGCGGGGGACAATGAGCAGTTCTTC. This translates into CASSIRLAGDNEQFF.

This clonotype was found a few times. CDR3 DNA sequence: TGTGCCAGCAGCGCCTCCCCAGAGCAGGGGTACAATCAGCCCCAGCATTTT. It translates to CASSASPEQGYNQPQHF. The chain couples TRBV21-1 to TRBJ1-5; the table assigns TRBD1, which was not confirmed against the DNA. TRBV21-1 counts as a pseudogene. CDR3 length equals 17 residues.

This clonotype was detected a few times. V and J are TRBV9 and TRBJ2-3, with TRBD2 matching over 9 bases. Per the germline V gene, CDR1 is SGDLS and CDR2 is YYNGEE. There are 16 residues in the CDR3. The trim removed 4 bases at V and 5 bases at J, leaving 11 bases unmatched. Written as DNA, the CDR3 is TGTGCCAGCAGCACGACTTCGGGACTAGCCTTAGATACGCAGTATTTT. The encoded protein is CASSTTSGLALDTQYF.

This chain connects TRBV9 to TRBJ1-1; weak D call: TRBD1 (5 bases). The CDR3 sequence is 15 residues long. The germline CDR1 and CDR2 sequences are SGDLS and YYNGEE. V lost 4 bases and J lost 0, with 13 bases in between. The DNA of the CDR3 is TGTGCCAGCAGCCCGGGGGACGGGCTGAACACTGAAGCTTTCTTT. Protein product: CASSPGDGLNTEAFF.

The chain joins TRBV12-3 or TRBV12-4 to TRBJ1-1; D is ambiguous. V was cut by 4 bases and J by 1 base, with 16 bases left in between. This CDR3 region has 16 residues. The CDR3 loop is CASSYLGIGKNTEAFF. The DNA of the CDR3 is TGTGCCAGCAGTTATTTGGGGATCGGGAAGAACACTGAAGCTTTCTTT.

This sequence joins TRBV15 and TRBJ1-1; D is unclear. V gave up 1 base and J gave up 0 bases, with 9 bases separating them. CDR1 LNHNV and CDR2 YYDKDF come from the germline V gene (reference sequence). There are 15 residues in the CDR3. Here the CDR3 reads CATSRGGSMNTEAFF. CDR3 sequence (DNA): TGTGCCACCAGCAGAGGTGGGAGTATGAACACTGAAGCTTTCTTT. Together with reference TRBV15 and TRBJ1-1, the CDR3 gives the full variable domain: DAMVIQNPRYQVTQFGKPVTLSCSQTLNHNVMYWYQQKSSQAPKLLFHYYDKDFNNEADTPDNFQSRRPNTSFCFLDIRSPGLGDTAMYLCATSRGGSMNTEAFFGQGTRLTVV.

V gene TRBV9 combines with J gene TRBJ2-7, with TRBD2 matching over 7 bases. This CDR3 is built from 15 residues. Losses at the gene ends were 4 bases for V and 2 bases for J; bases not matched to a gene: 9. The V gene's germline CDR1 is SGDLS and CDR2 YYNGEE. The CDR3 reads CASSLWGEGPYEQYF. DNA for the CDR3: TGTGCCAGCAGCTTATGGGGGGAGGGGCCCTACGAGCAGTACTTC.

CDR3 in amino acids: CASSVAVRAYNEQFF. In DNA form, the CDR3 reads TGTGCCAGCAGCGTAGCGGTCAGAGCCTACAATGAGCAGTTCTTC. The chain is built from TRBV9 and TRBJ2-1, with D uncertain. Trimming took 0 bases from V and 2 from J, leaving 9 bases between them. Germline V gene lookup returns CDR1 SGDLS and CDR2 YYNGEE. The CDR3 consists of 15 residues.

The rearrangement uses TRBV5-6 and TRBJ2-7, with 12 bases aligning to TRBD2. J gave up 0 bases and V 3 bases, and 7 bases lay outside the gene matches. The CDR3 runs to 17 residues. Germline CDR1 is SGHDT and CDR2 is YYEEEE. This chain's CDR3 is CASSWTSGTRGSYEQYF. CDR3 nucleotide sequence: TGTGCCAGCAGCTGGACTAGCGGGACAAGGGGCTCCTACGAGCAGTACTTC.

A few counts support this clonotype. The chain combines TRBV5-4 with TRBJ1-2; D is ambiguous. This CDR3 has 13 residues. The V gene's germline CDR1 is SGHNT and CDR2 YYREEE (reference sequence). V shed 0 bases and J shed 6 bases, with 9 bases lying between them. CDR3 amino acids: CASSLAPLNGYTF. The CDR3 DNA follows: TGTGCCAGCAGCTTGGCTCCCTTGAATGGCTACACCTTC.

This sequence joins TRBV12-3 or TRBV12-4 and TRBJ2-6; D might be TRBD2 (6 bases). This CDR3 spans 24 amino acids. The germline V and J ends were trimmed by 3 bases and 2 bases, with 35 bases remaining between them. CDR3 sequence (DNA): TGTGCCAGCAGTTTTATGGTGGGTCGACCAGGGAGACCGCCGACTAGGACTGGGGCCAACGTCCTGACTTTC. It translates to CASSFMVGRPGRPPTRTGANVLTF.

The chain links TRBV7-6 to TRBJ2-2, with D hard to call. Per the germline V gene, CDR1 is SGHVS and CDR2 is FNYEAQ. Trimming cost V 2 bases and J 3 bases, with 13 bases left between them. This CDR3 contains 16 residues. DNA for the CDR3: TGTGCCAGCAGCTTATTGGGCAGGCGTCACACCGGGGAGCTGTTTTTT. Translated, it gives CASSLLGRRHTGELFF.

This chain links TRBV5-4 with TRBJ1-2; tentatively, D is TRBD1 (6 bases). This CDR3 has 14 residues. V lost 3 bases, J lost 3 bases, and 12 bases lay in between. Germline-derived CDR1 and CDR2 are SGHNT and YYREEE (reference sequence). The CDR3 DNA is TGTGCCAGCAGCTGGCCGGGGGCGGACTATGGCTACACCTTC. Residues: CASSWPGADYGYTF.

This clonotype was recorded a few times. This sequence joins TRBV7-9 and TRBJ1-6; possible D gene TRBD1, 5 bases. The CDR3 is 14 amino acids. Trimming took off 7 bases at V and 7 bases at J, with 14 bases between the two ends. CDR1 and CDR2 (germline): SEHNR, FQNEAQ (reference sequence). CDR3 residues: CASTPLGPNSPLHF. The CDR3 DNA sequence: TGTGCCAGCACCCCCTTGGGGCCGAATTCACCCCTCCACTTT. Variable domain in full (rest from reference TRBV7-9 and TRBJ1-6): DTGVSQNPRHKITKRGQNVTFRCDPISEHNRLYWYRQTLGQGPEFLTYFQNEAQLEKSRLLSDRFSAERPKGSFSTLEIQRTEQGDSAMYLCASTPLGPNSPLHFGNGTRLTVT.

This chain links TRBV5-6 with TRBJ1-1, with D possibly matching TRBD1 (6 bases). CDR3 length: 15 amino acids. From germline, CDR1 is SGHDT and CDR2 YYEEEE. The ends were cut back, 6 bases at V and 0 bases at J, with 15 bases in the middle. For the CDR3, the DNA is TGTGCCAGCACTAGGGGGTACCTCATGAACACTGAAGCTTTCTTT. Amino acid sequence: CASTRGYLMNTEAFF.

This clonotype was recorded a few times. V gene TRBV5-4 combines with J gene TRBJ2-5, with 7 nucleotides matching TRBD2. From germline, CDR1 is SGHNT and CDR2 YYREEE (reference sequence). This CDR3 has 15 amino acids. The junction had 3 bases not matched to a gene; V was cut back by 0 bases and J by 1 base. Here the CDR3 DNA reads TGTGCCAGCAGCTTGGCCTGGGGGGGCCAAGAGACCCAGTACTTC. Protein sequence: CASSLAWGGQETQYF.

This clonotype showed up just a few times. The genes are TRBV9 and TRBJ2-7, with no clear D. CDR3 length equals 14 residues. V was trimmed by 4 bases and J by 4 bases, leaving 15 bases between them. Looked up from germline, CDR1 is SGDLS and CDR2 is YYNGEE. CDR3: CASSPDDNLYEQYF. As DNA, the CDR3 is TGTGCCAGCAGCCCCGACGATAACCTATACGAGCAGTACTTC.

This clonotype was seen a handful of times. The chain has TRBV5-6 and TRBJ2-3; D remains unclear. Germline V CDR1 and CDR2: SGHDT, YYEEEE. Trimming took 4 bases from V and 6 from J, leaving 12 bases between them. This CDR3 comprises 13 residues. The chain's CDR3 is CASSVGRVDTQYF. CDR3 bases: TGTGCCAGCAGCGTAGGTCGGGTTGATACGCAGTATTTT. The full variable domain, its missing parts supplied by reference TRBV5-6 and TRBJ2-3, is DAGVTQSPTHLIKTRGQQVTLRCSPKSGHDTVSWYQQALGQGPQFIFQYYEEEERQRGNFPDRFSGHQFPNYSSELNVNALLLGDSALYLCASSVGRVDTQYFGPGTRLTVL.

CDR3 nucleotides: TGCAGTGCCACTAACCAAGGGGTGCGAAACGAGCAGTACTTC. It is translated as CSATNQGVRNEQYF. The chain links TRBV20-1 to TRBJ2-7; the D gene is possibly TRBD1 (5 bases). Deletions cut 6 bases from V and 5 bases from J, with 20 bases between. Germline V gene lookup returns CDR1 DFQATT and CDR2 SNEGSKA (reference sequence). The CDR3 is 14 amino acids.

The chain uses TRBV7-8 and TRBJ2-1; 7 bases match TRBD1. Germline V gives CDR1 SGHVS, CDR2 FQNEAQ. The CDR3 consists of 12 residues. J lost 7 bases, V lost 8 bases, and 5 bases had no gene match. DNA for the CDR3: TGTGCCAGCCAACAGACAGGGAATGAGCAGTTCTTC. This encodes CASQQTGNEQFF.